This TCR beta chain emerged from a study of metastatic and nonmetastatic thyroid tumors. Study context: Repertoire comparison spanned blood and tumor or nodule tissue of malignant and benign thyroid patients. Study-wide results and caveats: It was reportedly found that TCR beta diversity was significantly higher in malignant thyroid tumors than in benign nodules, a difference seen in both blood and tumor samples.

At least ten counts were recorded for this clone. Antigen specificity is unknown. Per the original methods: Variation in CDR3 across clinicopathological groups served as the basis for constructing a distant-metastasis classifier in papillary thyroid cancer. TCRdb re-called the PCR reads via MiXCR. The authors' filters were not applied to this entry. The top ten hold about 4% of the sample, which has around 50,000 clones, around 20% seen once. Trimming cost V 0 bases and J 7 bases, with 12 bases left between them. CDR1 and CDR2 from the germline V gene are LNHDA and SQIVND (reference sequence). The CDR3 contains 14 residues. The entire patient cohort was treatment-naive prior to thyroid surgery.

The chain couples TRBV19 to TRBJ1-2; perhaps TRBD1 as D (5 bases). The specimen was blood. The sequence was collected from a male donor with papillary thyroid cancer or a benign thyroid nodule (not recorded which). Some clones in this sample may be carry-over from other donors' samples. The CDR3: CASSIEGVRSGYTF. Written as DNA, the CDR3 is TGTGCCAGTAGTATAGAGGGGGTGAGAAGTGGCTACACCTTC.